This T cell receptor beta chain derives from a study of low-dose radiotherapy and immunotherapy resistance in tumors. Study-level background: Dosing for Cohort 2 consisted of 1 Gy per fraction every two weeks, reaching a total of 13 Gy over 26 weeks.

Documented time point: before trial treatment. Every donor was treated with nivolumab, ipilimumab, aspirin, low-dose cyclophosphamide and also low-dose radiotherapy. The patients who were eligible all carried advanced solid tumors that lacked tumor-infiltrating lymphocytes, meaning the tumors were TIL-negative. TRAV and TRBV primers primed cDNA for both TCRalpha and TCRbeta. It was with a constant-region primer and a V-primer adapter that TCRs were amplified over approximately 18 PCR cycles. It was by in vitro transcription that isolated mRNA was amplified. TCRdb re-called the reads through MiXCR, storing one row per CDR3 protein. The table has tens of thousands of distinct CDR3 sequences, 26% seen once. V lost 0 bases to trimming and J lost 3 bases, with 8 bases between them. Germline V gene sequence: CDR1 GTSNPN, CDR2 SVGIG (reference sequence). This CDR3 has 13 residues. A few counts support this clonotype.

This TCR was sampled from a male donor with rectosigmoid adenocarcinoma. The chain has TRBV30 and TRBJ1-1; D gene uncertain. The input for sequencing was PBMCs, taken before treatment. Written as DNA, the CDR3 is TGTGCCTGGAGTGTACTCCGGGACACTGAAGCTTTCTTT. This translates into CAWSVLRDTEAFF.